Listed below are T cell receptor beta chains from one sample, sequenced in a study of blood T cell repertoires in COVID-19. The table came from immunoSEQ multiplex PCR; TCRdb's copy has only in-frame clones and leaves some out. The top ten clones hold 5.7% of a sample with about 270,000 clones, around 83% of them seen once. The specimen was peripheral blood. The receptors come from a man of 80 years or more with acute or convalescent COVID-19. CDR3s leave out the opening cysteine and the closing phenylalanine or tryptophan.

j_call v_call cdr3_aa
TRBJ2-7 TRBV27 ASSSNRGLTYEQY
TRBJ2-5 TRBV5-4 ASSQKRGPETQY
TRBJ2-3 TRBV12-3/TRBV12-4 ASSRGSTDTQY
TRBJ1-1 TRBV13 ASSAHRGLNTEAF
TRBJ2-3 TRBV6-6 ASSYSVEDTQY
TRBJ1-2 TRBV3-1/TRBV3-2 ASSQAGLSVRGYT
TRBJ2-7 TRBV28 ASSVGLAGYEQY
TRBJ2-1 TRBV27 ASSLESPIYNEQF
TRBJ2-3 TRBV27 ASSLYSPDTQY
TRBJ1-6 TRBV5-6 ASSKDRGRNSPLH
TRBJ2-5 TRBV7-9 ASSLYGDFSTGGQETQY
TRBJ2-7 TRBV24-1 ATSDLPPGEQY
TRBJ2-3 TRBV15 ATSREARVDTQY
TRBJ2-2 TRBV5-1 ASSFETFNTGELF
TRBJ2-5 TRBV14 ASDPGLPGETQY
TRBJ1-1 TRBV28 ASSGVMNTEAF
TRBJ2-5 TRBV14 ASSPGGALGETQY
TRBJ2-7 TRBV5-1 ASSLEDIYEQY
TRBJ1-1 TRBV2 ASSEGEGRTEAF
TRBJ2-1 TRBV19 ASSPVGQGRPEQF
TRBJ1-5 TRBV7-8 ASSSPGQYNQPQH
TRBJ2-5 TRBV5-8 ASSVALAGEETQY
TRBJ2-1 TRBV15 ATSRVRGEQF
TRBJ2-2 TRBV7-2 ASSLRRGETGELF
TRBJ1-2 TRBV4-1 ASSRSGTGGAEGYT
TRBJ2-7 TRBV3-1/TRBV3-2 ASSPTYTSYEQY
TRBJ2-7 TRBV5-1 ASSLVGDYYEQY
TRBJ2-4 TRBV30 AWGPGQGLAKNIQY
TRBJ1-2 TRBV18 ASSPLSGYGYT
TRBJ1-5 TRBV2 ASTRSPNQPQH
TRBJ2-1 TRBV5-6 ASSPGLAGGNEQF
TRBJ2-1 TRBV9 ASSVGDTRYNEQF
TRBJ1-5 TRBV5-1 ASRAAGDGNQPQH
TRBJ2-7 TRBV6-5 ASSPGTRSPDEQY
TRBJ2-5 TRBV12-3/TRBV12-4 ASSWTSKETQY
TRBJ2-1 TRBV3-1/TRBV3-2 ASSRKMILAGGLSSYNEQF
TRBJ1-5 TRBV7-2 ASSLGQAFNQPQH
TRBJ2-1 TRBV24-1 ATGREGRRNEQF
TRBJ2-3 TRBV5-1 ASSLGGGSTDTQY
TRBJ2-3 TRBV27 ASSLQTGSSTDTQY
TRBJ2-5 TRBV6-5 ASSYTTGEETQY
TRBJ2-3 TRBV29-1 SVWNWGRTDTQY
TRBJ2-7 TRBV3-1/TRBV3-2 ASSPIAGGPYEQY
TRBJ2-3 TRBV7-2 ASSLQASFTDTQY
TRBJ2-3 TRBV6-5 ASKEDSYTDTQY
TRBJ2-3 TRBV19 ASMTPGGTDTQY
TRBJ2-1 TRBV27 ASSATGREF
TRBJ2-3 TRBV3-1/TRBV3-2 ASSQGTPGLARADTQY
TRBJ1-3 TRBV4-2 ASSQSDSALFGNTIY
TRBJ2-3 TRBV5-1 ASSPHLRALDTQY
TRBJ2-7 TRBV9 ASSVGPFSYEQY
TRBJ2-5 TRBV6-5 ASCPVGGTQY
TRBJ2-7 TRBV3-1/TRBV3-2 ASSLSSGRSKEQY
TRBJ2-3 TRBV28 ASSSSVDTQY
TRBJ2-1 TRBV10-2 ASSESGYRSSLYNEQF
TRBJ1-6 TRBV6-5 ASSYSPGVGSPLH
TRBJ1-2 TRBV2 ASSDIGGAYGYT
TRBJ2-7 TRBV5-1 ASSLLTNEQY
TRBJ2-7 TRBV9 ASSVTREMD
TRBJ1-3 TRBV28 ASTKGHHGNTIY